The text below deals with one T cell receptor (beta chain). The clone's antigen remains unknown. Nothing much larger sits one base from this clone, and base qualities are not available. The data derive from a study of blood T cell repertoires in COVID-19 (dated by TCRdb to between 2020 and 2021). Turning to the overall study: The collaborator samples originated in the United States, Italy and Spain and spanned the acute and convalescent phases of COVID-19. The material from the prospective study consisted of cDNA or gDNA derived from T cells, B-cell-depleted T cells, or PBMCs. Subjects who had been exposed to COVID-19, were actively infected with it, or had recovered from it provided the deeply sampled blood TCRbeta repertoires that made up the dataset. The repertoires were released in a freely available public database intended as a resource for research on the immune response to SARS-CoV-2. Samples were obtained from the ongoing ImmuneRACE study (first 160 participants) and from over 1,000 subjects provided by 6 global collaborators. The sample metadata nearly always contained a de-identified subject ID, COVID-19 status, age in years and sex. HLA class I and class II types, where available, came from metadata supplied by the sample provider rather than from assay-based typing.

Enrolling through a virtual design, the prospective study's participants ranged in age from roughly 18 to 89 years and lived across roughly 24 United States geographic areas. To assign participants to cohorts, the prospective study relied on clinical history that participants themselves reported in a screening survey and a study questionnaire. ImmuneRACE Cohort 3 recovered participants were defined by two consecutive negative NP/OP PCR tests, healthcare professional clearance, or symptom resolution. In the prospective study, mobile phlebotomists collected whole blood, serum and a nasopharyngeal or oropharyngeal swab from each participant. Additional blood draws and questionnaires over a 2-month period could optionally be provided by prospective study participants. Before DNA extraction, prospective study blood samples were shipped either frozen or at room temperature. Relative to germline, V is 4 bases shorter and J is 8 bases shorter, with 17 bases between their ends. The CDR3 covers 15 residues, taking in both the cysteine and the phenylalanine. Only the CDR3 DNA is retained, 45 bases long and in frame from the first base. CDR1 and CDR2 are drawn from the germline V gene (reference sequence): SEHNR, FQNEAQ.

The research as a whole found: The quantity of clinical and demographic metadata differed by source and by participant and was supplied without curation.

TCRbeta CDR3 regions were amplified from genomic DNA by means of the immunoSEQ Assay, a bias-controlled multiplex PCR. Per the original workflow: The number of nucleated cells in each sample was estimated from the amplification of reference gene primers within the assay. To quantify the absolute abundance of each unique TCRbeta CDR3 rearrangement, sequence reads were collapsed and filtered. For each sample, productive Simpson clonality was calculated as the square root of Simpson's diversity index over productive rearrangements. TCRdb holds this immuneACCESS table with in-frame rearrangements only. Some clones are missing; in checked studies, unresolved V genes explain under half, and the rest has no known cause. V and J calls and clone size come straight from that table; D and trimming were deduced from the DNA. Counted in this sample were 350,000 to 550,000 clones; approximately 90% of them appeared once. The ten largest clones take up 1.1% of the sample.

The sequencing sample was made of PBMCs or T cells enriched from blood (not recorded which). This chain joins TRBV7-9 to TRBJ1-4; matching of 6 bases hints at TRBD1 as the D gene. The sequence was collected from a man aged 25 to 40 who had recovered from COVID-19. The nucleotide sequence reads TGTGCCAGCAGCTCAGGGGACCCAGCGAGGGAAAAACTGTTTTTT. Translated, it gives CASSSGDPAREKLFF.